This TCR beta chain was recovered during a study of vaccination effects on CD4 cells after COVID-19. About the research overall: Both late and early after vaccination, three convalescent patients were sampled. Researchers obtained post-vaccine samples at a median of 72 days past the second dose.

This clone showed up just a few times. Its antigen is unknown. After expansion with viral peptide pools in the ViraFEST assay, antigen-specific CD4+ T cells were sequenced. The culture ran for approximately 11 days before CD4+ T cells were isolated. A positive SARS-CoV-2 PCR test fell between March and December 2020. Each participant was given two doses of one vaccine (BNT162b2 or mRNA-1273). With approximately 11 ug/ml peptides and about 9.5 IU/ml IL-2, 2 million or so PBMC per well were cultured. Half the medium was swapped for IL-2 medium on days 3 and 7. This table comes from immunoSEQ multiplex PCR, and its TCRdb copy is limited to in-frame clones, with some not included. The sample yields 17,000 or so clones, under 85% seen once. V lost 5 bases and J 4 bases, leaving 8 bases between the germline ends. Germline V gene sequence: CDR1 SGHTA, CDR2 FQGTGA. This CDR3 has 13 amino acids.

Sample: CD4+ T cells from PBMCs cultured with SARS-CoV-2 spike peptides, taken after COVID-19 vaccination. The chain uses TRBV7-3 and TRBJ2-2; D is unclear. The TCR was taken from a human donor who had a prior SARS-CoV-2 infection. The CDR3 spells CASSAVSTGELFF. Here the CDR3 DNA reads TGTGCCAGCAGCGCCGTATCCACCGGGGAGCTGTTTTTT.